Listed below are T cell receptor beta chains from one sample, sequenced in a study of shared T cell receptors in the human thymus. Some clones are missing from TCRdb's copy, which holds only in-frame ones; the method was immunoSEQ multiplex PCR. Seen here are about 380,000 clones, over 90% observed once, and the top ten hold approximately 0.02%. Sequencing was done on a sample of thymocytes. The receptors shown here come from a human donor. CDR3s include the opening cysteine and the closing phenylalanine or tryptophan. D genes are given only for firm matches. Expanded clones are given a class, and other clones once, few, many or no size at all.

clone_size d_call j_call v_call cdr3_nt cdr3_aa
NA TRBD1 TRBJ2-5 TRBV7-2 TGTGCCAGCAGCCCCATCGGACAGGGTGTAATAGAGACCCAGTACTTC CASSPIGQGVIETQYF
NA NA TRBJ2-3 TRBV18 TGTGCCAGCTCACCGGGTCCCACAGATACGCAGTATTTT CASSPGPTDTQYF
NA NA TRBJ2-3 TRBV19 TGTGCCAGTAGTATAGCCCCTCAGGGGAGGATTCGCACAGATACGCAGTATTTT CASSIAPQGRIRTDTQYF
NA NA TRBJ2-3 TRBV6-4 TGTGCCAGCAGTGACTCGGCAGACCAAGATACGCAGTATTTT CASSDSADQDTQYF
NA TRBD2 TRBJ2-5 TRBV7-6 TGTGCCAGCAGCTTATCCCCCGGGGGACTAGCGGGAGGACAAGAGACCCAGTACTTC CASSLSPGGLAGGQETQYF
NA NA TRBJ1-1 TRBV7-9 TGTGCCAGCAGCTTAGAGGTTGGCCCCAACACTGAAGCTTTCTTT CASSLEVGPNTEAFF
NA NA TRBJ1-2 TRBV5-1 TGCGCCAGCAGCTTGGACGGGGGTCGCACACACGTTAGCTATGGCTACACCTTC CASSLDGGRTHVSYGYTF
NA TRBD1 TRBJ2-2 TRBV5-4 TGTGCCAGCACCCCCCCGAGGGGGCCGGACACCGGGGAGCTGTTTTTT CASTPPRGPDTGELFF
NA NA TRBJ1-2 TRBV27 TGTGCCAGCAGTTTGCTGGCAGGGAAGGGCTACACCTTC CASSLLAGKGYTF
NA NA TRBJ1-5 TRBV28 TGTGCCAGCAGTTTAGGGCACAAAAGTTTGGGTCAGCCCCAGCATTTT CASSLGHKSLGQPQHF
NA NA TRBJ2-3 TRBV7-6 TGTGCCAGCAGCTTACCGGGGGCCACAGATACGCAGTATTTT CASSLPGATDTQYF
once NA TRBJ1-2 TRBV5-1 TGCGCCAGCAGCGGGTCAGGGGAAAAGGACTATGGCTACACCTTC CASSGSGEKDYGYTF
NA NA TRBJ1-1 TRBV28 TGTGCCACCATAGAGTTTCTCACTGAAGCTTTCTTT CATIEFLTEAFF
NA NA TRBJ1-5 TRBV15 TGTGCCACCAGCACGACAGGTCCCATGGTACAGCCCCAGCATTTT CATSTTGPMVQPQHF
NA TRBD1 TRBJ1-5 TRBV19 TGTGCCAGTACCGGGGACAGCTATCAGCCCCAGCATTTT CASTGDSYQPQHF
NA NA TRBJ2-1 TRBV7-9 TGTGCCAGCAGCTTAGCAGCCAACCAGCACAATGAGCAGTTCTTC CASSLAANQHNEQFF
NA TRBD2 TRBJ2-1 TRBV19 TGTGCCAGTAGTGGTAGCGGGCCCTACCCATATGAGCAGTTCTTC CASSGSGPYPYEQFF
NA NA TRBJ2-3 TRBV4-3 TGCGCCAGCAGCCAAGCTACCGGACTTGGAGATACGCAGTATTTT CASSQATGLGDTQYF
NA NA TRBJ2-7 TRBV18 TGTGCCAGCTCAATAGGCAGCCCTTTCGAGCAGTACTTC CASSIGSPFEQYF
NA TRBD1 TRBJ2-7 TRBV28 TGTGCCAGCAGTCTCATCGGGACAGGGTGCTACGAGCAGTACTTC CASSLIGTGCYEQYF
NA NA TRBJ2-1 TRBV9 TGTGCCACCCGGACTACCTACAATGAGCAGTTCTTC CATRTTYNEQFF
NA TRBD1 TRBJ1-5 TRBV5-8 TGTGCCAGCAGCTGCGACAGGGGGCACAATCAGCCCCAGCATTTT CASSCDRGHNQPQHF
NA NA TRBJ2-6 TRBV7-9 TGTGCCAGCAGCTTAGCGGTGCGGTATAGAGGGGATGGGGCCAACGTCCTGACTTTC CASSLAVRYRGDGANVLTF
NA NA TRBJ1-1 TRBV5-1 TGCGCCAGCAGCGCCGGGAGGAACACTGAAGCTTTCTTT CASSAGRNTEAFF
NA NA TRBJ2-2 TRBV28 TGTGCCAGCACCCTTGGGGGGCAGGGGGATTGGTGGCACGGGGAGCTGTTTTTT CASTLGGQGDWWHGELFF
NA NA TRBJ1-3 TRBV2 TGTGCCAGCAGTGAAGCGCTTCCGGGGGCGCGTGGAAACACCATATATTTT CASSEALPGARGNTIYF
NA TRBD1 TRBJ1-2 TRBV6-5 TGTGCCAGCGGGGAACAGGGGCTAGTTAACTATGGCTACACCTTC CASGEQGLVNYGYTF
once NA TRBJ1-1 TRBV7-4 TGTGCCAGCCCAGCTTCGAATATGACAGTTGAAGCTTTCTTT CASPASNMTVEAFF
NA NA TRBJ2-1 TRBV19 TGTGCCAGTAGAGGGGGACGGGAAAGAGAGCAGTTCTTC CASRGGREREQFF
NA NA TRBJ1-2 TRBV5-1 TGCGCCAGCAGCTCCGAGGGAATCAACTATGGCTACACCTTC CASSSEGINYGYTF
once NA TRBJ2-1 TRBV18 TGTGCCAGCTCGCGCAGGCGGGGTCCCTCCTACAATGAGCAGTTCTTC CASSRRRGPSYNEQFF
NA NA TRBJ1-4 TRBV5-3 TGTGCCAGAAGGTACTACTTCCCAACTAATGAAAAACTGTTTTTT CARRYYFPTNEKLFF
once TRBD1 TRBJ2-5 TRBV23-1 TGCGCCAGCAGTCATCGAACGGACAGGACCACGTACCAAGAGACCCAGTACTTC CASSHRTDRTTYQETQYF
NA NA TRBJ2-5 TRBV7-3 TGTGCCAGCAGCCTGCAGGGGTCCCAAGAGACCCAGTACTTC CASSLQGSQETQYF
once NA TRBJ2-1 TRBV5-6 TGTGCCAGCAGCTTTCCACGTAGCGGTTCTGAGCAGTTCTTC CASSFPRSGSEQFF
NA TRBD2 TRBJ2-3 TRBV7-2 TGTGCCAGCAGCTTTAGGACTAGCGGCCCCACACTACATACGCAGTATTTT CASSFRTSGPTLHTQYF
NA TRBD2 TRBJ2-5 TRBV7-9 TGTGCCAGCAGCTCGGGACTATATGAAGAGACCCAGTACTTC CASSSGLYEETQYF
NA TRBD2 TRBJ2-1 TRBV4-3 TGCGCCAGCAACCCGGGACTAGAGGGGAATGAGCAGTTCTTC CASNPGLEGNEQFF
NA NA TRBJ2-3 TRBV27 TGTGCCAGCAGTTTTGATAGCGGACCCCCTTGCGGGACAGATACGCAGTATTTT CASSFDSGPPCGTDTQYF
NA TRBD2 TRBJ2-3 TRBV5-5 TGTGCCAGCAGGCATCCGGGACTAGCGGGAGTAAAGTTGCCAGATACGCAGTATTTT CASRHPGLAGVKLPDTQYF
NA NA TRBJ1-2 TRBV2 TGTGCCAGCAGTGACTTTGACTATGGCTACACCTTC CASSDFDYGYTF
NA NA TRBJ1-2 TRBV7-3 TGTGCCAGCAGCTTAAGGGCGGAAGACTATGGCTACACCTTC CASSLRAEDYGYTF
NA NA TRBJ1-2 TRBV28 TGTGCCAGCAGTTCACCCGAGGGGCTGGGGGGCTACACCTTC CASSSPEGLGGYTF
NA NA TRBJ1-1 TRBV7-9 TGTGCCAGCAGCTGGCAGAGGGAAACCTCAGGCACTGAAGCTTTCTTT CASSWQRETSGTEAFF
NA NA TRBJ2-3 TRBV21-1 TGTGCCAGCAGCAAAGAAAGCAGGGTAGGACAGTACGGCACAGATACGCAGTATTTT CASSKESRVGQYGTDTQYF
NA TRBD1 TRBJ1-2 TRBV7-2 TGTGCCAGCAGCTTAGGTAGGACAGGAGAGAACTATGGCTACACCTTC CASSLGRTGENYGYTF
NA TRBD2 TRBJ2-7 TRBV28 TGTGCCTCCGGGCTAGCGGGTTCGTGGGCCGAGCAGTACTTC CASGLAGSWAEQYF
NA NA TRBJ1-1 TRBV7-6 TGTGCCAGCAGCTCCCGTGAACAGGGCTATGGGGTGCCTGAAGCTTTCTTT CASSSREQGYGVPEAFF
NA NA TRBJ2-4 TRBV7-2 TGTGCCAGCAGCTTAGGAATGGGAAACATTCAGTACTTC CASSLGMGNIQYF
NA NA TRBJ2-5 TRBV10-3 TGTGCCATCCGCGGCCGAGAGACCCAGTACTTC CAIRGRETQYF
NA TRBD1 TRBJ2-5 TRBV2 TGTGCCAGCAGGAGGGGACAGGGCCACAAAGAGACCCAGTACTTC CASRRGQGHKETQYF
NA TRBD1 TRBJ1-4 TRBV11-2 TGTGCCAGCAGCTTAACAGGGGATACAACTAATGAAAAACTGTTTTTT CASSLTGDTTNEKLFF
NA NA TRBJ2-1 TRBV10-3 TGTGCCATCTGGACGGACTCCTACAATGAGCAGTTCTTC CAIWTDSYNEQFF